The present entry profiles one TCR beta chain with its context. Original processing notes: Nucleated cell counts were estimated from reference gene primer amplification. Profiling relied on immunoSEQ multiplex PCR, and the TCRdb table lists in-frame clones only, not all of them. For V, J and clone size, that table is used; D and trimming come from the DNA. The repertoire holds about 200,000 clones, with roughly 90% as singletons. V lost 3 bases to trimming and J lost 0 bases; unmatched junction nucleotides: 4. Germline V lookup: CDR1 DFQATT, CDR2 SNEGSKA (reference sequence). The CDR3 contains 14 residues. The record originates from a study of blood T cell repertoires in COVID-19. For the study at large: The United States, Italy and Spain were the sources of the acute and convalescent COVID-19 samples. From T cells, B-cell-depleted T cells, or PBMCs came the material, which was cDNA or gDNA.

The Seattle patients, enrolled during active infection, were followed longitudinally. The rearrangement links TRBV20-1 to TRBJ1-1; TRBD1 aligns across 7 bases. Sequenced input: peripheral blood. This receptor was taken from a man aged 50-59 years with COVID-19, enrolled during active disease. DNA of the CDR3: TGCAGTGCTAGTAGGGACAGTGTGAACACTGAAGCTTTCTTT. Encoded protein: CSASRDSVNTEAFF.